The sequence of this T cell receptor beta chain was determined in a study of blood T cells in healthy people across ages. Study results and caveats: When set beside aged donors, long-lived donors presented more naive CD4+ cells and higher diversity. Getting older went along with TCR beta diversity per million T cells dropping roughly linearly.

There were at least 5.5 micrograms of total RNA extracted from every sample. As concerns this clonotype: Its target is unknown.

The CDR3 sequence is 12 residues long. Germline CDR1 SEHNR, CDR2 FQNEAQ (reference sequence). V was pared by 4 bases and J by 8 bases, with 11 bases between. Through a sample-barcoded 5' primer and a J-beta primer mix, a second PCR was run for roughly 6 to 11 cycles. Each cDNA molecule received a tag from a template-switch adaptor that had 12 random nucleotides. TCRdb re-called the 5' RACE reads through MiXCR, storing one row per CDR3 protein. The repertoire holds 700,000 or so distinct CDR3 sequences, with around 41% as singletons. The sample taken for sequencing was blood. This chain connects TRBV7-9 to TRBJ1-2; TRBD1 might be the D (5 bases). This receptor was identified in a man at least 80 years old in good health. CDR3 bases: TGTGCCAGCAGCTCCCGGGAGGGGGGCTACACCTTC. It translates to CASSSREGGYTF.